This paragraph reports one TCR beta chain. The antigen is undetermined. Template switching (which added a universal primer site) was used, and cDNA carried unique molecular identifiers. TCRdb re-analysed the 5' RACE reads in MiXCR, keeping a single row per CDR3 protein. Of 300,000 to 400,000 distinct CDR3 sequences listed, over 9% are singletons. The data are from a study of identical twins. Findings and caveats of the study: Memory repertoires lacked the insertion deficit that abundant cord blood beta clonotypes showed.

Per the germline V gene, CDR1 is MNHEY and CDR2 is SMNVEV (reference sequence). This CDR3 spans 13 amino acids. Germline trimming cut 7 bases from V and 6 bases from J; bases unmatched to any gene: 4. The same sample was also used in a study of yellow fever vaccine responses in identical twins. From that second work: In identical twins, vaccine T cell responses appeared partly shared and partly individual.

This chain connects TRBV27 to TRBJ2-1, with 9 bases matching TRBD2. The specimen was CD8+ T cells sorted from blood. This clonotype was sampled from a woman younger than 35 in good health. The CDR3 loop is CASISGGGNEQFF. CDR3 nucleotides: TGTGCCAGCATTAGCGGGGGTGGCAATGAGCAGTTCTTC.